Shown below are 8 T cell receptor beta chains from a single sample sequenced in a study of blood T cells in healthy people across ages. It was with a sample-barcoded 5' primer and a J-beta primer mix that a second PCR of roughly 7 to 12 cycles was run. TCRdb reprocessed the 5' RACE reads with MiXCR, giving one entry per CDR3 protein. The sample contains fewer than 900,000 distinct CDR3 sequences, roughly 44% of which appear only once. Sequenced material: blood. The source is a woman aged 60-75 years in good health.

The chain is built from TRBV11-2 and TRBJ2-7; 8 positions agree with TRBD2. Germline V gene data show CDR1 as SGHAT and CDR2 as FQNNGV. The V gene end was trimmed by 5 bases and the J gene end by 2 bases; junction bases not matched to a gene: 8. CDR3 length: 15 residues. The CDR3, as DNA: TGTGCCAGCAGCCAGACCGACGGGGGGGCCTACGAGCAGTACTTC. It is translated as CASSQTDGGAYEQYF.

The chain uses TRBV9 and TRBJ2-3, with D tentatively TRBD2 (6 bases). The CDR3 is 14 amino acids. The germline V gene has CDR1 SGDLS and CDR2 YYNGEE. V was trimmed by 3 bases and J by 0 bases, leaving 8 bases between them. CDR3 bases: TGTGCCAGCAGCGCGGGAGACAGCACAGATACGCAGTATTTT. Amino acid sequence: CASSAGDSTDTQYF.

V is TRBV2 and J is TRBJ2-2, with 12 bases fitting TRBD2. Germline CDR1 is SNHLY and CDR2 is FYNNEI. The V gene end was trimmed by 6 bases and the J gene end by 4 bases; junction bases not matched to a gene: 3. The CDR3 runs to 15 residues. The CDR3 DNA sequence: TGTGCCAGCAGCGGACTAGCGGGAAGCACCGGGGAGCTGTTTTTT. It is translated as CASSGLAGSTGELFF.

DNA of the CDR3: TGTGCCGCGTCCAGTCAGGCCTACGAGCAGTACTTC. Translation: CAASSQAYEQYF. The rearrangement uses TRBV6-6 and TRBJ2-7; D gene ambiguous. Germline CDR1 is MNHNY and CDR2 is SVGAGI (reference sequence). Trimming took off 11 bases at V and 2 bases at J, with 13 bases between the two ends. The CDR3 contains 12 residues.

For this clonotype: A clone one base away is much larger, so this may be a read error. This sequence joins TRBV24-1 and TRBJ2-5; D may be TRBD1 (5 bases). This CDR3 contains 14 residues. Per germline, CDR1 KGHDR and CDR2 SFDVKD. CDR3: CVTSDLRGGETQYF. As DNA, the CDR3 is TGTGTCACCAGTGATTTAAGGGGTGGGGAGACCCAGTACTTC.

V usage is TRBV3-1 and J usage is TRBJ2-3, with 9 bases identical to TRBD2. With V trimmed by 1 base and J by 5 bases, 4 bases remained unmatched. This CDR3 comprises 15 residues. Germline lookup yields CDR1 LGHDT and CDR2 YNNKEL (reference sequence). CDR3 residues: CASSQAGSGGDTQYF. CDR3 sequence (DNA): TGTGCCAGCAGCCAAGCGGGTAGCGGGGGAGATACGCAGTATTTT.

This clonotype was counted a few times. This chain joins TRBV28 and TRBJ2-5, with TRBD2 identical over 12 bases. This CDR3 comprises 15 residues. The germline gives CDR1 MDHEN, CDR2 SYDVKM. V was pared by 8 bases and J by 5 bases, with 9 bases of the junction left unmatched. The CDR3 spells CASLPSGRAGETQYF. The CDR3 DNA sequence: TGTGCCAGCCTCCCTAGCGGGAGGGCCGGGGAGACCCAGTACTTC.

The chain links TRBV20-1 to TRBJ2-3, with 7 nucleotides matching TRBD2. The germline V gene has CDR1 DFQATT and CDR2 SNEGSKA (reference sequence). V gave up 3 bases and J gave up 6 bases; unmatched junction bases: 6. The CDR3 loop spans 13 amino acids. This CDR3 reads CSASPTGGDTQYF. As DNA, the CDR3 is TGCAGTGCTAGTCCGACCGGGGGGGATACGCAGTATTTT.